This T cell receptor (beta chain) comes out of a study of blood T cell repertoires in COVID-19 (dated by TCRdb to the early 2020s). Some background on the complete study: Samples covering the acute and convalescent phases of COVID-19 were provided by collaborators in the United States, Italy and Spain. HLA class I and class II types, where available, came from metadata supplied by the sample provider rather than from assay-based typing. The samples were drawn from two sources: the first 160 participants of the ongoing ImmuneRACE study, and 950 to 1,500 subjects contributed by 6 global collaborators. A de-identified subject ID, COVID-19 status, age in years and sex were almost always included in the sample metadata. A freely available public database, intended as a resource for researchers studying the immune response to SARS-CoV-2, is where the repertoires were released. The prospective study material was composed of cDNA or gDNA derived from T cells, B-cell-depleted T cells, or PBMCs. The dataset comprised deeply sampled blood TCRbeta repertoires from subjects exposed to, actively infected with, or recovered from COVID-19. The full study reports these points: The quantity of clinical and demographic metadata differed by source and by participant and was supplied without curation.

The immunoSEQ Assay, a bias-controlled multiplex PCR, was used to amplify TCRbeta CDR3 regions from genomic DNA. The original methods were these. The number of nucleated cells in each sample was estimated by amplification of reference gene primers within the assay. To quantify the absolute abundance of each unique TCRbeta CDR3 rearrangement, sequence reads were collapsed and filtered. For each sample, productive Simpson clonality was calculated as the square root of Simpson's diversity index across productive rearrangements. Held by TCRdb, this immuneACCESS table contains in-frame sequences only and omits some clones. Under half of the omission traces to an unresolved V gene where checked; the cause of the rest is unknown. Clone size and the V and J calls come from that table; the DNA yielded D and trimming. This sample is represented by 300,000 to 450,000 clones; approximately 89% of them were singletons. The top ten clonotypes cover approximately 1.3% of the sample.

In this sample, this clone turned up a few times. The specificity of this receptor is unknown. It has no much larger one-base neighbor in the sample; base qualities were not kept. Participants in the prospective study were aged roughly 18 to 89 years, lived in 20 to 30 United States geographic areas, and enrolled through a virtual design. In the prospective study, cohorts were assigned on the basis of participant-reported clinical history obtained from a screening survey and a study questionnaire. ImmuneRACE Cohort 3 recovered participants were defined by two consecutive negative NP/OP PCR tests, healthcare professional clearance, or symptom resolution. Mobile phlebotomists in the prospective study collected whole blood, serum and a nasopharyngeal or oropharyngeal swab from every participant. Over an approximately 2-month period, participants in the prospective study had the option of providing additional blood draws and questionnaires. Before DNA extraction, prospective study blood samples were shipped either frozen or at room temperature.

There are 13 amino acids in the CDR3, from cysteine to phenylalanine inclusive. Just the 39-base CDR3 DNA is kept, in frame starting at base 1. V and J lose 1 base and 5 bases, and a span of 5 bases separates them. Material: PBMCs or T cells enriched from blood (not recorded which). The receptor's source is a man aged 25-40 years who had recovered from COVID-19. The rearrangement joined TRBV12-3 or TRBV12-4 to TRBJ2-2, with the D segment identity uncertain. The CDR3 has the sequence CASSLVLTGELFF. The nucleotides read TGTGCCAGCAGTTTAGTTCTTACCGGGGAGCTGTTTTTT.